This TCR beta chain emerged from a study of blood T cells in healthy people across ages (dated by TCRdb to between 2014 and 2017). A note on the overall study: In model experiments, template switching captured about one uniquely barcoded TCR beta cDNA molecule for every two T cells. The study measured age-related changes in TCR beta repertoire diversity using deep sequencing normalized with unique cDNA molecular identifiers. The donors were divided into four age groups: young (average around 16 years), middle-aged (around 41), aged (approximately 62) and long-lived (nearly 85). Donors of different ages were randomly distributed across sequencing lanes to avoid experimental bias. Using the same blood draw, the study looked at two additional independent replicas of 1 million unique cDNA reads for two donors, one aged 18 to 30 and the other aged 80 or older.

The protocol used for the library was 5' RACE. Instrument used: Illumina HiSeq 2500. A second PCR of roughly 6 to 12 cycles was performed with a sample-barcoded 5' primer and a J-beta primer mix. A unique molecular identifier was introduced onto each TCR beta cDNA molecule by a template-switch 5' adaptor carrying 12 random nucleotides. Each sample yielded at least 3 million CDR3-containing paired-end reads. First-strand cDNA synthesis was performed from all RNA using the Mint cDNA synthesis kit, with priming by a TRBC-specific oligonucleotide. Following uracil-DNA glycosylase treatment, a first 18-cycle PCR with universal primers M1SS and BC2_uni_R was performed on all cDNA. The authors' pipeline ran thus. Each sample was normalized by randomly selecting 1 million high-quality reads, each carrying a distinct molecular identifier. Reads with shared molecular identifiers were discarded instead of being binned into consensus sequences. MiTCR, run with a Q25 quality threshold and the strictest error-elimination algorithm, handled CDR3 identification, clonotype clustering and error correction. Lower-bound total TCR beta diversity was estimated with a nonparametric unseen species model using Euler transformation. Using fastp trimming at Q25 and MiXCR clonotype assembly, TCRdb reanalyzed the public sequencing data and kept in-frame beta chains. Rows matching on CDR3 protein sequence are summarized as one entry with the most common DNA and genes. TCRdb, rather than the study authors, made the V and J calls. The sample includes over 600,000 distinct CDR3 sequences, with about half observed a single time. Jointly, the top ten make up 18% of the sample.

The CDR3 measures 14 amino acids from cysteine to phenylalanine. Solely the CDR3 DNA is kept, with 42 bases framed from the first base. Taken from the germline V gene, the CDR1 and CDR2 loops are MGHDK and SYGVNS. Donors were approximately 42 systemically healthy Caucasian individuals from Russia aged roughly 6 to 95 years. Around 10 milliliters of peripheral blood were collected from each donor into EDTA-treated Vacutainer tubes. Ficoll-Paque density-gradient centrifugation was used to isolate PBMCs, with at least 7 million per sample. Total RNA was extracted from PBMCs with Trizol reagent, with at least 6 micrograms obtained per sample. The percentages of naive CD45RAhigh/CD27high T cells were determined by flow cytometry on a PBMC aliquot from every donor. Paper-wide results and their limitations: Observed TCR beta diversity per million T cells fell roughly linearly with age, and a significant reduction was already apparent by age around 40. Estimates of total diversity based on one million sequenced T cells were considered lower bounds and underestimates. Because donor CMV infection status was unknown, age-related changes in expanded clonotypes were potentially confounded. Because profiling used bulk unsorted PBMCs, naive and antigen-experienced compartments could not be compared conclusively. Observed TCR beta diversity correlated strongly with the percentage of naive T cells measured by flow cytometry. The long-lived group showed more naive CD4+ T cells, fewer expanded clones and increased TCR diversity than the aged group, suggesting age selection.

A word on this clonotype: Its recognized antigen is unknown. The junction departs from the called germline gene at one end, perhaps through a read error.

The sample consisted of blood. This receptor was taken from a man older than 75 in good health. The chain links TRBV25-1 with TRBJ2-1, and the D gene may be TRBD2, 5 bases matching. CDR3 region: CAGSEGLPRVEQFF. The nucleotide sequence reads TGTGCCGGCAGTGAAGGACTCCCACGCGTTGAGCAGTTCTTC.